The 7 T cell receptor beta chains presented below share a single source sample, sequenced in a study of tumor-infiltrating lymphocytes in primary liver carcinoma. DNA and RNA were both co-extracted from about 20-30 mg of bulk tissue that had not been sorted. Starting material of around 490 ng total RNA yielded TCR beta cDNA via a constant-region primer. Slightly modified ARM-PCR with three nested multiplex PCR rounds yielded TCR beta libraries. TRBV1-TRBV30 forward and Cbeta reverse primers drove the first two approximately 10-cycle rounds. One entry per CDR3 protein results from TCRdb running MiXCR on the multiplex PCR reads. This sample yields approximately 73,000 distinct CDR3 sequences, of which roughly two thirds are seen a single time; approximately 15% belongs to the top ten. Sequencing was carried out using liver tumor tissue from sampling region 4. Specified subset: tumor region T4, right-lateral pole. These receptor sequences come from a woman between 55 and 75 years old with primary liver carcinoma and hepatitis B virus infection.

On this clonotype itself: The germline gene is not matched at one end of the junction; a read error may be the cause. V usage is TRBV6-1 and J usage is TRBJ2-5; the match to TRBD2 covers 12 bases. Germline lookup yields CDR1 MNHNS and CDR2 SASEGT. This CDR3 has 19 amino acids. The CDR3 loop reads CAAGLAGGRGGFRAETQYF. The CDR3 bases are TGTGCCGCAGGGCTAGCGGGAGGGCGGGGGGGTTTCAGAGCGGAGACCCAGTATTTC.

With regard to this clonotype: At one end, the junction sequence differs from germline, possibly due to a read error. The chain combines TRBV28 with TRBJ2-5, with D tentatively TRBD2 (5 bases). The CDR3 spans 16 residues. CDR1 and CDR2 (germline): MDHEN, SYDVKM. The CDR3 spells CANSLRSGDPQETQYF. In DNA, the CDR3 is TGTGCCAACAGTTTGAGGAGCGGAGATCCTCAAGAGACCCAGTACTTC.

This CDR3 reads CASRRKNELAGGSQETQYF. DNA of the CDR3: TGTGCCAGTAGACGGAAGAATGAACTAGCGGGAGGCTCCCAAGAGACCCAGTACTTC. The chain uses TRBV6-5 and TRBJ2-5, with 12 bases identical to TRBD2. CDR1 is MNHEY and CDR2 is SVGAGI in the germline V gene. This CDR3 has 19 residues. Unmatched junction bases numbered 18, after V lost 9 bases and J lost 1 base.

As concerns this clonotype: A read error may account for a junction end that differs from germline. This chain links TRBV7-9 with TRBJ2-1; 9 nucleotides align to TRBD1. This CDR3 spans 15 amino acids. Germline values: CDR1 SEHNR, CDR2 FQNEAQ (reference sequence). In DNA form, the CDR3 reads TGTACCAGCAGTTTCGACAGGGGGAGAGAGAATGAGCAGTTCTTC. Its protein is CTSSFDRGRENEQFF.

CDR3 amino acids: CASSPQGSVCGAFF. CDR3 DNA sequence: TGTGCCAGCAGCCCACAGGGGAGCGTTTGCGGAGCTTTCTTT. The J gene is TRBJ1-1, the V gene TRBV7-9; 7 nucleotides match TRBD1. Per the germline V gene, CDR1 is SEHNR and CDR2 is FQNEAQ (reference sequence). V lost 5 bases, J lost 10 bases, and 13 bases stayed unmatched. CDR3 length equals 14 residues. Full variable domain (rest looked up from reference TRBV7-9 and TRBJ1-1): DTGVSQNPRHKITKRGQNVTFRCDPISEHNRLYWYRQTLGQGPEFLTYFQNEAQLEKSRLLSDRFSAERPKGSFSTLEIQRTEQGDSAMYLCASSPQGSVCGAFFGQGTRLTVV.

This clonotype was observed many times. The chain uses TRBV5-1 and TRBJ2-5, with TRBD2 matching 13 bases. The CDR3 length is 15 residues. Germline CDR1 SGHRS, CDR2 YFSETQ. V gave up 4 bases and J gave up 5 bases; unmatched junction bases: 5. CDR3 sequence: CASSAGTSGKETQYF. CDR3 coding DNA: TGCGCCAGCAGCGCCGGGACTAGCGGGAAGGAGACCCAGTACTTC.

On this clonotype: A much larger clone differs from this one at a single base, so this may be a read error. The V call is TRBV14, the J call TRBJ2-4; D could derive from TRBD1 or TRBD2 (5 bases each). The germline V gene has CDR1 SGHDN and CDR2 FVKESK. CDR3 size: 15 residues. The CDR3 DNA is TGTGCCAGCAGTTCCTTGGGGGACGCCAAAAACACTCAGTACTTC. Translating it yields CASSSLGDAKNTQYF. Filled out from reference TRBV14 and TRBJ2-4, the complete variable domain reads EAGVTQFPSHSVIEKGQTVTLRCDPISGHDNLYWYRRVMGKEIKFLLHFVKESKQDESGMPNNRFLAERTGGTYSTLKVQPAELEDSGVYFCASSSLGDAKNTQYFGAGTRLSVL.